Listed here are 29 T cell receptor beta chains from one sample, sequenced in a study of blood T cell repertoires in COVID-19. Using immunoSEQ multiplex PCR, the repertoire was profiled, and TCRdb retains in-frame clones only, with some absent. The table has 150,000 to 200,000 clones, approximately 87% seen once. Sequencing input: PBMCs or T cells enriched from blood (not recorded which). The receptors here all came from a woman in her 50s who had recovered from COVID-19.

This chain links TRBV7-2 with TRBJ2-7, with D uncertain. CDR3 length: 13 residues. Germline CDR1 and CDR2: SGHTA and FQGNSA. V was shortened by 1 base and J by 7 bases, with 11 bases between the two germline ends. This CDR3 reads CASSLVRGSEQYF. CDR3 coding DNA: TGTGCCAGCAGCTTAGTACGAGGTAGTGAGCAGTACTTC.

The V and J genes are TRBV7-6 and TRBJ1-2; D possibly corresponds to TRBD1 (6 bases). V was cut by 5 bases and J by 6 bases, with 13 bases left in between. The CDR3 runs to 13 residues. Germline V gives CDR1 SGHVS, CDR2 FNYEAQ. This chain's CDR3 is CASSLPTGNGYTF. The DNA for the CDR3 is TGTGCCAGCAGCCTTCCTACAGGGAATGGCTACACCTTC. Full variable domain (outside the CDR3, taken from reference TRBV7-6 and TRBJ1-2): GAGVSQSPRYKVTKRGQDVALRCDPISGHVSLYWYRQALGQGPEFLTYFNYEAQQDKSGLPNDRFSAERPEGSISTLTIQRTEQRDSAMYRCASSLPTGNGYTFGSGTRLTVV.

This clone was picked up one time. The J gene is TRBJ1-1, the V gene TRBV5-1; D is unresolved. V lost 3 bases and J 1 base, leaving 10 bases between the germline ends. The CDR3 consists of 14 residues. CDR1 and CDR2 from the germline V gene are SGHRS and YFSETQ. The CDR3 DNA reads TGCGCCAGCAGCTATAATGCGGCGAACACTGAAGCTTTCTTT. Its protein product is CASSYNAANTEAFF.

The rearrangement links TRBV5-4 to TRBJ1-2; the D gene is possibly TRBD1 (5 bases). CDR1 and CDR2 from the germline V gene are SGHNT and YYREEE (reference sequence). The ends were cut back, 3 bases at V and 3 bases at J, with 12 bases in the middle. The CDR3 totals 14 residues. As DNA, the CDR3 is TGTGCCAGCAGCTCGGGGGAAGGCTACTATGGCTACACCTTC. As protein: CASSSGEGYYGYTF.

To note about this clone: Relative to the germline gene, one junction end is altered; a read error may explain this. The genes are TRBV11-2 and TRBJ2-1; D not resolved. The CDR3 consists of 11 residues. Per germline, CDR1 SGHAT and CDR2 FQNNGV. CDR3 loop: CASSSSNEQFF. In nucleotides, the CDR3 is TGTGCCAGCAGCTCCTCCAATGAGCAGTTCTTC. The complete variable domain, with remaining parts taken from reference TRBV11-2 and TRBJ2-1, reads EAGVAQSPRYKIIEKRQSVAFWCNPISGHATLYWYQQILGQGPKLLIQFQNNGVVDDSQLPKDRFSAERLKGVDSTLKIQPAKLEDSAVYLCASSSSNEQFFGPGTRLTVL.

The chain joins TRBV6-5 to TRBJ2-3, with a weak D call TRBD1 (5 bases). The germline V gene has CDR1 MNHEY and CDR2 SVGAGI. The length of the CDR3 is 15 residues. The ends were cut back, 2 bases at V and 4 bases at J, with 13 bases in the middle. Here the CDR3 DNA reads TGTGCCAGCAGTTACCAGGTCACAGGTGCAGATACGCAGTATTTT. The encoded protein is CASSYQVTGADTQYF.

The gene calls are TRBV5-5 and TRBJ1-4, with TRBD1 matching over 10 bases. The CDR3 totals 15 residues. V was pared by 0 bases and J by 6 bases, with 2 bases of the junction left unmatched. Germline V gene data show CDR1 as SGHKS and CDR2 as YYEKEE (reference sequence). CDR3 nucleotide sequence: TGTGCCAGCAGCTTGGCGGGACAGGGGCATGAAAAACTGTTTTTT. This codes for CASSLAGQGHEKLFF.

V gene TRBV6-2 or TRBV6-3 combines with J gene TRBJ2-1; TRBD2 matches 10 bases. The V segment lost 5 bases and the J segment 4 bases; nucleotides outside the gene matches: 8. Germline V gene sequence: CDR1 MNHEY, CDR2 SVGEGT. CDR3 length: 16 amino acids. CDR3 in amino acids: CASSLLAGGGYNEQFF. As DNA, the CDR3 is TGTGCCAGCAGTCTTTTAGCGGGGGGTGGGTACAATGAGCAGTTCTTC.

The rearrangement uses TRBV2 and TRBJ2-1; 8 bases fit TRBD2. V shed 10 bases and J 9 bases; nucleotides not matched to a gene: 11. Germline CDR1 and CDR2: SNHLY and FYNNEI. The CDR3 length is 13 residues. This CDR3 reads CATLRGGALEQFF. The CDR3 DNA reads as TGTGCCACCCTTCGGGGGGGGGCCCTTGAGCAGTTCTTC.

The chain employs TRBV24-1 and TRBJ2-1; 7 bases fit TRBD2. The CDR3 loop spans 14 amino acids. The germline CDR1 and CDR2 sequences are KGHDR and SFDVKD. V lost 5 bases and J lost 3; bases outside the gene matches: 3. The DNA of the CDR3 is TGTGCCACCAGTGTTTTAGCGGGCTACAATGAGCAGTTCTTC. Its translation: CATSVLAGYNEQFF.

The count of this clone is one. The chain carries TRBV7-2 and TRBJ2-5, with TRBD1 as a possible D gene (6 bases). CDR1 and CDR2 from the germline V gene are SGHTA and FQGNSA. The CDR3 extends over 15 amino acids. The V gene lost 5 bases and the J gene lost 4 bases, with 17 bases spanning the gap. In DNA form, the CDR3 reads TGTGCCAGCAGCCCCCGGGTAGCAGGGGCAGAGACCCAGTACTTC. It translates to CASSPRVAGAETQYF.

The chain is built from TRBV10-3 and TRBJ1-5; D is perhaps TRBD1 (6 bases). This CDR3 is 16 amino acids long. Between the trimmed V and J ends, which lost 0 bases and 6 bases, there was a span of 15 bases. CDR1 and CDR2 from the germline V gene are ENHRY and SYGVKD. In DNA form, the CDR3 reads TGTGCCATCAGTGAGTCGGGACAACTACCGAGTCAGCCCCAGCATTTT. Translating it yields CAISESGQLPSQPQHF.

About this clone itself: Other DNA sequences from this sample encode an identical CDR3 as well. This chain links TRBV5-1 with TRBJ1-5; D is perhaps TRBD1 (5 bases). The CDR3 has 14 residues. CDR1 is SGHRS and CDR2 is YFSETQ in the germline V gene. The V gene lost 0 bases and the J gene lost 5 bases, with 9 bases spanning the gap. CDR3 amino acids: CASSLAGGDQPQHF. In DNA, the CDR3 is TGCGCCAGCAGCTTGGCCGGGGGGGATCAGCCCCAGCATTTT.

A single count supports this clone. The genes are TRBV19 and TRBJ1-1; TRBD1 matches at 7 bases. The V gene's germline CDR1 is LNHDA and CDR2 SQIVND (reference sequence). With 1 base clipped from V and 7 bases from J, the junction kept 6 bases outside the gene matches. The CDR3 has 14 residues. The CDR3 spells CASSIGVTGSEAFF. The CDR3 DNA is TGTGCCAGTAGTATAGGGGTGACAGGGAGTGAAGCTTTCTTT.

The chain combines TRBV6-1 with TRBJ2-7; 12 bases match TRBD2. Per the germline V gene, CDR1 is MNHNS and CDR2 is SASEGT. This CDR3 region has 14 residues. J gave up 5 bases and V 2 bases, and 1 base lay outside the gene matches. This chain's CDR3 is CASSERLAGDEQYF. In nucleotides, the CDR3 is TGTGCCAGCAGTGAAAGACTAGCGGGGGACGAGCAGTACTTC.

V usage is TRBV5-1 and J usage is TRBJ1-2, with TRBD1 matching over 10 bases. Unmatched junction bases numbered 6, after V lost 3 bases and J lost 4 bases. The CDR3 loop spans 15 amino acids. Germline CDR1 is SGHRS and CDR2 is YFSETQ. The CDR3 DNA follows: TGCGCCAGCAGCTCCGGGACAGGGGAGGGCTATGGCTACACCTTC. Translation gives CASSSGTGEGYGYTF. The whole variable domain, remainder taken from reference TRBV5-1 and TRBJ1-2, is KAGVTQTPRYLIKTRGQQVTLSCSPISGHRSVSWYQQTPGQGLQFLFEYFSETQRNKGNFPGRFSGRQFSNSRSEMNVSTLELGDSALYLCASSSGTGEGYGYTFGSGTRLTVV.

The chain couples TRBV2 to TRBJ2-5; weak D call: TRBD2 (6 bases). V was clipped by 10 bases and J by 7 bases, with 31 bases between them. The V gene's germline CDR1 is SNHLY and CDR2 FYNNEI. CDR3 length equals 17 residues. This CDR3 reads CATLPLASTGVKGTQYF. The DNA of the CDR3 is TGTGCCACCCTGCCCCTGGCTTCGACGGGGGTAAAGGGGACCCAGTACTTC.

V and J are TRBV19 and TRBJ2-1, with D tentatively TRBD2 (5 bases). The V gene's germline CDR1 is LNHDA and CDR2 SQIVND (reference sequence). Trimming removed 3 bases from V and 0 bases from J, with 12 bases in between. CDR3 size: 16 residues. CDR3 protein: CASSIGVGSSYNEQFF. The CDR3 coding sequence is TGTGCCAGTAGTATCGGGGTTGGAAGCTCCTACAATGAGCAGTTCTTC.

This chain uses TRBV2 with TRBJ1-4, with 9 bases identical to TRBD1. The CDR3 length is 15 residues. Trimming cost V 8 bases and J 0 bases; bases outside gene matches: 4. The germline V gene has CDR1 SNHLY and CDR2 FYNNEI. CDR3 region: CASRGQGATNEKLFF. The CDR3 DNA reads TGTGCCAGCCGGGGACAGGGTGCAACTAATGAAAAACTGTTTTTT.

The chain is built from TRBV21-1 and TRBJ2-4; the D segment call TRBD1 is taken from the table without a DNA check. TRBV21-1 is assigned pseudogene status. The CDR3 has 18 amino acids. CDR3 in DNA: TGTGCCAGCAGCTCCGGGACAGACATCCTTCTAGCCAAAAACATTCAGTACTTC. It is translated as CASSSGTDILLAKNIQYF.

The chain employs TRBV27 and TRBJ2-5; D is possibly TRBD1 (6 bases). The CDR3 consists of 14 residues. Germline V gives CDR1 MNHEY, CDR2 SMNVEV (reference sequence). V gave up 2 bases and J gave up 5 bases, with 12 bases separating them. CDR3 nucleotide sequence: TGTGCCAGCAGTTTAGCAGGGGCGTTCGAGACCCAGTACTTC. Amino acids: CASSLAGAFETQYF.

The CDR3 DNA reads TGTGCCTGGGATACGGGGGGCCAGAATCAGCCCCAGCATTTT. Translation gives CAWDTGGQNQPQHF. The rearrangement joins TRBV30 to TRBJ1-5; D possibly corresponds to TRBD1 (6 bases). Germline V CDR1 and CDR2: GTSNPN, SVGIG (reference sequence). With 5 bases removed from V and 4 bases from J, the gap between germline ends came to 15 bases. The CDR3 contains 14 residues.

V usage is TRBV20-1 and J usage is TRBJ2-1; D is ambiguous. The CDR3 loop spans 11 amino acids. V lost 3 bases to trimming and J lost 5 bases, with 5 bases between them. In germline, CDR1 is DFQATT, CDR2 SNEGSKA (reference sequence). The CDR3 sequence is CSARAHNEQFF. The CDR3 DNA sequence: TGCAGTGCTAGGGCCCACAATGAGCAGTTCTTC.

The rearrangement links TRBV12-5 to TRBJ1-2, with a weak D call TRBD1 (5 bases). The germline gives CDR1 LGHNT, CDR2 FRNRAP. The germline V and J ends were trimmed by 5 bases and 4 bases, with 11 bases remaining between them. The CDR3 spans 13 residues. In DNA form, the CDR3 reads TGTGCTAGTGGTGTTGACAGATCCTATGGCTACACCTTC. Amino acid sequence: CASGVDRSYGYTF.

The chain links TRBV27 to TRBJ1-4; D might be TRBD1 (6 bases). CDR1 is MNHEY and CDR2 is SMNVEV in the germline V gene (reference sequence). Between the trimmed V and J ends, which lost 8 bases and 8 bases, there was a span of 15 bases. The CDR3 is 13 amino acids. The CDR3, as DNA: TGTGCCAGCGCAAAAGGGGGAATGGAAAAACTGTTTTTT. Amino acids: CASAKGGMEKLFF.

This rearrangement joins TRBV21-1 to TRBJ1-6; the table's TRBD1 call for D was not verified on the DNA. TRBV21-1 is noted as a pseudogene. This CDR3 region has 17 residues. CDR3 loop: CASSINRESSYNSPLHF. CDR3 bases: TGTGCCAGCAGCATTAACAGGGAAAGCTCCTATAATTCACCCCTCCACTTT.

The chain carries TRBV29-1 and TRBJ2-3; TRBD2 matches at 7 bases. This CDR3 is built from 14 residues. Trimming took 4 bases from V and 6 from J; bases not matched to a gene: 10. CDR1 and CDR2 from the germline V gene are SQVTM and ANQGSEA. The chain's CDR3 is CSVGRDYRWDTQYF. The CDR3 DNA follows: TGCAGCGTTGGTAGGGACTACCGCTGGGATACGCAGTATTTT.

V gene TRBV6-5 combines with J gene TRBJ1-4; 10 bases line up with TRBD1. Trimming removed 6 bases from V and 3 bases from J; junction bases left unmatched: 4. The germline V gene has CDR1 MNHEY and CDR2 SVGAGI. This CDR3 comprises 15 residues. CDR3 in amino acids: CASSLTGGPNEKLFF. Here the CDR3 DNA reads TGTGCCAGCAGCTTGACAGGGGGCCCTAATGAAAAACTGTTTTTT.

The chain uses TRBV18 and TRBJ1-1, with TRBD1 as a possible D gene (5 bases). CDR1 is KGHSH, CDR2 LQKENI, per germline. This CDR3 has 13 amino acids. V was cut by 5 bases and J by 1 base, with 8 bases left in between. Written as DNA, the CDR3 is TGTGCCAGCTCAGAAGGACAGAACACTGAAGCTTTCTTT. Translating it yields CASSEGQNTEAFF.